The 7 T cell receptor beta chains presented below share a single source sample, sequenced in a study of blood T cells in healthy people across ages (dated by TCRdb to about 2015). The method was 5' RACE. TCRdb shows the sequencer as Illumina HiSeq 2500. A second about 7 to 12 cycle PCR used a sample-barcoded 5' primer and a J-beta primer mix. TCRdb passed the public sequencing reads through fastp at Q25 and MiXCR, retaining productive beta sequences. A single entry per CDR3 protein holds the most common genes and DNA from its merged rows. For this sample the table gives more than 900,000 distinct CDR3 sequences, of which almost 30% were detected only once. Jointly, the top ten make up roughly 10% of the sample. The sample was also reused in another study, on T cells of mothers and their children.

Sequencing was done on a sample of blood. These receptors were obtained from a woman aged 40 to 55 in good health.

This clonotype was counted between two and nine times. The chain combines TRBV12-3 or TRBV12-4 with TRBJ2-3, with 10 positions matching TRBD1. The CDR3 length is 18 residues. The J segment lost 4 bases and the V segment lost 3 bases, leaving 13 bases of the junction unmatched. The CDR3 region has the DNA TGTGCCAGCAGTTTCGGGGACAGGGGCTACTCCCTAGCAGATACGCAGTATTTT. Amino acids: CASSFGDRGYSLADTQYF.

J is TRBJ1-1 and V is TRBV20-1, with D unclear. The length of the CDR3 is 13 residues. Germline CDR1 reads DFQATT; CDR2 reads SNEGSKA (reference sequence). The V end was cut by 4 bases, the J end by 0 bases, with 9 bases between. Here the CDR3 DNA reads TGCAGTGCTAATGGACTGGTGAACACTGAAGCTTTCTTT. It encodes CSANGLVNTEAFF.

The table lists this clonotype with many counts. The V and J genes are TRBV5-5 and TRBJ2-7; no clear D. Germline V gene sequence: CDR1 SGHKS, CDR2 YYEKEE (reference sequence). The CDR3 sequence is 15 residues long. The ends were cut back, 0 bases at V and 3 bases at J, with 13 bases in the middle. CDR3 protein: CASSLDYARVYEQYF. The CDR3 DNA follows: TGTGCCAGCAGCTTGGATTATGCCAGAGTCTACGAGCAGTACTTC.

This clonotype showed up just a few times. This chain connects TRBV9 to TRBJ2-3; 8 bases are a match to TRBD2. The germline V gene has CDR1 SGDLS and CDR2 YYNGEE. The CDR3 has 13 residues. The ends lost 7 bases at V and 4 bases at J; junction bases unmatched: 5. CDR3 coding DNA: TGTGCCAGCCGGGGGGGTGTAGCAGATACGCAGTATTTT. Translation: CASRGGVADTQYF.

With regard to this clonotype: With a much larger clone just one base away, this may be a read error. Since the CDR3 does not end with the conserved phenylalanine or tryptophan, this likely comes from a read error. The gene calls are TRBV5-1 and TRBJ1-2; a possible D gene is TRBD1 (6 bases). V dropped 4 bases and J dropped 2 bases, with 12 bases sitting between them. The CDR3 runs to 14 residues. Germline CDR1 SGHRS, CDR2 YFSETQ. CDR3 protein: CASSMVQGNYGYTC. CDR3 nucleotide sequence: TGCGCCAGCAGCATGGTGCAGGGGAACTATGGCTACACCTGC.

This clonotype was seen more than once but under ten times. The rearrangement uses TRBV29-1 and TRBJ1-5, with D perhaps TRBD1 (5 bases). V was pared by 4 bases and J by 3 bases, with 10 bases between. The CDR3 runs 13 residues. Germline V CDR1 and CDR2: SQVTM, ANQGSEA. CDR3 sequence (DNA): TGCAGCGTTGCCTGGGGCACCAATCAGCCCCAGCATTTT. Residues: CSVAWGTNQPQHF.

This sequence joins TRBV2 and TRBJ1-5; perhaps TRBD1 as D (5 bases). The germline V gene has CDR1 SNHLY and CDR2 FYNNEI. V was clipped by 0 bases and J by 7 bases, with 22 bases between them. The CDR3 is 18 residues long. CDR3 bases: TGTGCCAGCAGTGAAGCTAGTTATGGTGGGGGATCCAGACAGCCCCAGCATTTT. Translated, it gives CASSEASYGGGSRQPQHF.